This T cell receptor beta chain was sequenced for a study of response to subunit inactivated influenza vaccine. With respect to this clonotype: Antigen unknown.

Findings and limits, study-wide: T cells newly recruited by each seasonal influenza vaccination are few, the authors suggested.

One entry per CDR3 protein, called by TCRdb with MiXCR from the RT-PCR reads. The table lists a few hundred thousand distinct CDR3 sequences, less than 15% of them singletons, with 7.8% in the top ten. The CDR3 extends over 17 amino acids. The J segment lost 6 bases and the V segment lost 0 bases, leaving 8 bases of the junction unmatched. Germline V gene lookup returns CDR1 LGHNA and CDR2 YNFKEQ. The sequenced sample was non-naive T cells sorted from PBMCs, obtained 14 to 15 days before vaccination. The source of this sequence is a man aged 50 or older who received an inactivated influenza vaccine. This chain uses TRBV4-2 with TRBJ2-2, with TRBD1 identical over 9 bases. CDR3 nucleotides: TGTGCCAGCAGCCAAGATGGGACAGGGACCGGGTCCGGGGAGCTGTTTTTT. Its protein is CASSQDGTGTGSGELFF.